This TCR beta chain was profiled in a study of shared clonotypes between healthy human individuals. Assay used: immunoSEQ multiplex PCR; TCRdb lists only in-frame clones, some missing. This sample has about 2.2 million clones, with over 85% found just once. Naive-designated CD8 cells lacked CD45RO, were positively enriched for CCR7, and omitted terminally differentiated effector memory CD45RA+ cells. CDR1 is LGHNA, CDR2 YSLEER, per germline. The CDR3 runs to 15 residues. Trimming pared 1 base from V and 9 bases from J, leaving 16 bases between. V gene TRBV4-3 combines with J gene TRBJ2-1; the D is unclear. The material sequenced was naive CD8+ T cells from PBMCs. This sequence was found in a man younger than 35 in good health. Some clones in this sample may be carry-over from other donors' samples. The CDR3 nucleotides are TGCGCCAGCAGCCAAGTACTGGACGATCCGGCTGAGCAGTTCTTC. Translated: CASSQVLDDPAEQFF.